Only a few counts were recorded for the clone carrying this T cell receptor beta chain. Its antigen remains unidentified. Autoimmune disease history or systemic immunosuppression barred patients. This record comes from a study of OX40 agonist ivuxolimab in advanced cancers. Overall study: Administration of intravenous ivuxolimab to patients occurred every 2 weeks at 0.01 to 10 mg/kg. Cancers in dose escalation were hepatocellular, melanoma, renal cell and head and neck.

Clones were sequenced by immunoSEQ multiplex PCR, and TCRdb holds only the in-frame ones, with some missing. The table includes about 82,000 clones, 85% to 90% detected once. Study-wide results and caveats: Some nonresponders additionally presented with little normalized T-cell clonal expansion.

This specimen was CD4+ or CD8+ T cells sorted from blood, taken in a trial of the OX40 agonist ivuxolimab. This TCR was sampled from an adult with an advanced solid tumor such as melanoma, head and neck, liver or kidney cancer.

CDR3 amino acids: CASSDADRVRNTEAFF. The CDR3 nucleotides are TGTGCCAGCAGTGATGCGGACAGGGTCAGAAACACTGAAGCTTTCTTT. The chain combines TRBV25-1 with TRBJ1-1, with 8 bases that match TRBD1. This CDR3 is built from 16 residues. CDR1 MGHDK and CDR2 SYGVNS come from the germline V gene. Trimming took 3 bases from V and 2 from J; bases not matched to a gene: 8.